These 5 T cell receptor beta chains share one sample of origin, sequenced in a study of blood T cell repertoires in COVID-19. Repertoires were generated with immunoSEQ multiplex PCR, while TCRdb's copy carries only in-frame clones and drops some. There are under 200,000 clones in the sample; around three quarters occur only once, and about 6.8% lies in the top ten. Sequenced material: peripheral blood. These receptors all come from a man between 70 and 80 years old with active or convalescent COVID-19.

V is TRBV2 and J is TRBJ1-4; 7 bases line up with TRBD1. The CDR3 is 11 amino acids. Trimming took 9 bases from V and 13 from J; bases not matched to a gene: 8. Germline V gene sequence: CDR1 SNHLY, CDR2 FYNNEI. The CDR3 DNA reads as TGTGCCAGTACGACAGGGTGGAGACTGTTTTTT. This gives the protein CASTTGWRLFF.

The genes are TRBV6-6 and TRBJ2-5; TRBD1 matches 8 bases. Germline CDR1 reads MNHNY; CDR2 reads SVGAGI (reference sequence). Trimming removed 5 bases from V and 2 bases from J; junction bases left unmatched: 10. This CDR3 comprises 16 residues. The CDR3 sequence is CASSNQWTGRQETQYF. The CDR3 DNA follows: TGTGCCAGCAGTAATCAATGGACAGGGCGACAAGAGACCCAGTACTTC.

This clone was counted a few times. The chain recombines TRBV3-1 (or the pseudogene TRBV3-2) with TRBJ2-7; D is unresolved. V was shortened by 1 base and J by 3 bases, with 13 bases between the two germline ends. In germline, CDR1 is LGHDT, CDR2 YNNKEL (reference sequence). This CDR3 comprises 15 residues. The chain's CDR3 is CASSQVFGSSYEQYF. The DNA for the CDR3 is TGTGCCAGCAGCCAAGTATTCGGTAGTAGCTACGAGCAGTACTTC.

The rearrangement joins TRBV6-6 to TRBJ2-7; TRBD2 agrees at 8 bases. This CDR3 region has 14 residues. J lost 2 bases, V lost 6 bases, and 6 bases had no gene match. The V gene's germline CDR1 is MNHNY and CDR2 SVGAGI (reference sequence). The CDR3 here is CASRDLAGTYEQYF. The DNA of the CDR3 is TGTGCCAGCAGGGATTTAGCGGGAACCTACGAGCAGTACTTC.

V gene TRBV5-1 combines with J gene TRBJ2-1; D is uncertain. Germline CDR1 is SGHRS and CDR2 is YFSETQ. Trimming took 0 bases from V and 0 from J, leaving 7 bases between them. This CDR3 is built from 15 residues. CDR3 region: CASSLAPSSYNEQFF. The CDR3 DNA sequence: TGCGCCAGCAGCTTGGCCCCTAGCTCCTACAATGAGCAGTTCTTC.